Detailed here is one TCR beta chain. PCR amplification relied on 60 Vbeta primers (plus 13 Jbeta primers). Only in-frame clones appear in the TCRdb table, and some are missing; sequencing was by immunoSEQ multiplex PCR. The data contain just over 200,000 clones, roughly 68% of them singletons. These data originate in a study of cytomegalovirus exposure and HLA in healthy donors. The material sequenced was PBMCs. This TCR was recovered from a man aged 40-49 years in good health and CMV-seropositive.

Written as DNA, the CDR3 is TGTGCCAGCAGCCTCTTCCGGGACAGCGAGTACTTC. Its translation: CASSLFRDSEYF. This chain connects TRBV5-4 to TRBJ2-5, with 7 bases matching TRBD1. The CDR3 is 12 amino acids. Germline V gene sequence: CDR1 SGHNT, CDR2 YYREEE (reference sequence). The V and J ends lost 4 bases and 12 bases, in that order; junction bases with no gene match: 9.